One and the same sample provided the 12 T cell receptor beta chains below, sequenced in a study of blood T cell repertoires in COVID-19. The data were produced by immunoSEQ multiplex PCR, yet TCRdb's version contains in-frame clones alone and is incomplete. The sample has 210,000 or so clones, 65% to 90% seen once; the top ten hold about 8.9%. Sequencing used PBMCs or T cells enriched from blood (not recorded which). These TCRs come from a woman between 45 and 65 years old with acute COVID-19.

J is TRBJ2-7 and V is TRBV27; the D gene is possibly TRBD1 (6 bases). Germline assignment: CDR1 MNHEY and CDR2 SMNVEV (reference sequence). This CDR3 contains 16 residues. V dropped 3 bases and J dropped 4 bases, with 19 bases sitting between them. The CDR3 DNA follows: TGTGCCAGCAGTTTTATCACCGGGACACAAATATACGAGCAGTACTTC. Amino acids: CASSFITGTQIYEQYF.

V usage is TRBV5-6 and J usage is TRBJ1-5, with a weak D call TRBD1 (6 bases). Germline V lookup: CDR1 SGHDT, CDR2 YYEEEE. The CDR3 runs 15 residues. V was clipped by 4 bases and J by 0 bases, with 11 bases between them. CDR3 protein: CASSRRQDSNQPQHF. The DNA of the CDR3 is TGTGCCAGCAGCCGACGACAGGATAGCAATCAGCCCCAGCATTTT.

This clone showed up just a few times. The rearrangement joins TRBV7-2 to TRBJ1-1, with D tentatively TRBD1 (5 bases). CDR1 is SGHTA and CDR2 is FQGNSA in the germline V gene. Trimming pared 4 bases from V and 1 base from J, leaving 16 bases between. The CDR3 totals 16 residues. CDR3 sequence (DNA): TGTGCCAGCAGCTCGCTGGCCGGGGGAACGAACACTGAAGCTTTCTTT. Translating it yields CASSSLAGGTNTEAFF.

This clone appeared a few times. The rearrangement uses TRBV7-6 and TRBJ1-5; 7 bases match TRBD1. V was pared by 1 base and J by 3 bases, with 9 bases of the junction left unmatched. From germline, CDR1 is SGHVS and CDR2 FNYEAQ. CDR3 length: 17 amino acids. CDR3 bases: TGTGCCAGCAGCTTAGTAGGGGGCTCGGGAACCAATCAGCCCCAGCATTTT. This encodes CASSLVGGSGTNQPQHF.

CDR3 sequence (DNA): TGTGCCAGCAGCCTGGGACAGGGGGCCATCCTGAACACTGAAGCTTTCTTT. Protein product: CASSLGQGAILNTEAFF. This chain links TRBV5-5 with TRBJ1-1; 12 bases map to TRBD1. The CDR3 is made up of 17 amino acids. V lost 4 bases and J lost 0; bases outside the gene matches: 7. Germline V lookup: CDR1 SGHKS, CDR2 YYEKEE (reference sequence). Full variable domain (missing parts from reference TRBV5-5 and TRBJ1-1): DAGVTQSPTHLIKTRGQQVTLRCSPISGHKSVSWYQQVLGQGPQFIFQYYEKEERGRGNFPDRFSARQFPNYSSELNVNALLLGDSALYLCASSLGQGAILNTEAFFGQGTRLTVV.

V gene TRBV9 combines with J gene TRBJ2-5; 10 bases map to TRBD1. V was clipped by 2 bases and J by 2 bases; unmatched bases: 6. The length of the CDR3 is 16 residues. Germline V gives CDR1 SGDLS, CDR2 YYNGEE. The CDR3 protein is CASSVGTGVIQETQYF. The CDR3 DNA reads TGTGCCAGCAGCGTTGGGACAGGGGTTATACAAGAGACCCAGTACTTC. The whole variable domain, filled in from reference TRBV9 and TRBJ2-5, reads DSGVTQTPKHLITATGQRVTLRCSPRSGDLSVYWYQQSLDQGLQFLIQYYNGEERAKGNILERFSAQQFPDLHSELNLSSLELGDSALYFCASSVGTGVIQETQYFGPGTRLLVL.

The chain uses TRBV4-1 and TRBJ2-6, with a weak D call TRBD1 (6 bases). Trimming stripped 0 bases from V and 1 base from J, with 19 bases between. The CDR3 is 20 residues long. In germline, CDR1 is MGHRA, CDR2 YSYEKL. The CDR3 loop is CASSQDMVYRAESGANVLTF. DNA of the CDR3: TGCGCCAGCAGCCAAGATATGGTTTACAGGGCAGAGTCTGGGGCCAACGTCCTGACTTTC.

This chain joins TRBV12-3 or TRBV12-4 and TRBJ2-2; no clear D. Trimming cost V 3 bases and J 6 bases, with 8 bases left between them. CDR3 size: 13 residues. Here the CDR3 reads CASSFISPGELFF. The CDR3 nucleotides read TGTGCCAGCAGTTTTATTTCCCCCGGGGAGCTGTTTTTT.

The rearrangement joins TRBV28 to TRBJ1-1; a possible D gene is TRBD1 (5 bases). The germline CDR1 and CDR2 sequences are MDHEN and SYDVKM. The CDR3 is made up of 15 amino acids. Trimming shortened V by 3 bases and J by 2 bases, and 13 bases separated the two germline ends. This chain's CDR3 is CASSFSLRGNTEAFF. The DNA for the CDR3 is TGTGCCAGCAGTTTCTCGTTAAGGGGTAACACTGAAGCTTTCTTT.

CDR3: CASSDVGGRTTGNTIYF. The CDR3, as DNA: TGTGCCAGTAGCGACGTCGGGGGACGGACAACTGGAAACACCATATATTTT. V usage is TRBV19 and J usage is TRBJ1-3; D may be TRBD1 (5 bases). V was shortened by 6 bases and J by 2 bases, with 20 bases between the two germline ends. This CDR3 spans 17 amino acids. Germline V gene sequence: CDR1 LNHDA, CDR2 SQIVND (reference sequence).

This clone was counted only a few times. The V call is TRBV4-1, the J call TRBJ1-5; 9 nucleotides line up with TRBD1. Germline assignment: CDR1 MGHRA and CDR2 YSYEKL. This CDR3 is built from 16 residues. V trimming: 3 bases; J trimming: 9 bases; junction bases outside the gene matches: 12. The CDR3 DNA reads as TGCGCCAGCAGCCAGTCCCCGGGACAGGGCTGGGTGCCCCAGCATTTT. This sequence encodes CASSQSPGQGWVPQHF.

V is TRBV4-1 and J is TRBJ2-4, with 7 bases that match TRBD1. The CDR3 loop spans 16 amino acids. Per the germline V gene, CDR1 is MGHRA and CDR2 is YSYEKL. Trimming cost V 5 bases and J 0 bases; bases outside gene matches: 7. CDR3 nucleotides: TGCGCCAGCAGCGGAGAGGGGGCGCAAGCCAAAAACATTCAGTACTTC. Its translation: CASSGEGAQAKNIQYF.